A selection of T cell receptor beta chains follows, all from one sample in a study of human T cells and chemical hapten exposure. TCRdb passed the RACE reads through MiXCR, listing each CDR3 protein once. The sample yields approximately 110,000 distinct CDR3 sequences, more than 9.5% seen once. The material sequenced was whole blood, taken in connection with sensitization to the hapten diphenylcyclopropenone (DPC). The receptors were sampled from a woman aged 40 to 50 with alopecia areata. Some clones in this sample may be carry-over from other donors' samples. CDR3s include the opening cysteine and the closing phenylalanine or tryptophan. The D gene is left open where the match is weak. Only part of the rows carry a size: once, few, many, or a class if the clone is expanded.

TRBJ1-5 | NA | few | TRBV29-1 | CSVGQLNQPQHF | TGCAGCGTAGGGCAGCTAAATCAGCCCCAGCATTTT
TRBJ1-2 | NA | few | TRBV20-1 | CSATQGLDGYTF | TGCAGTGCAACCCAGGGGCTGGATGGCTACACCTTC
TRBJ2-5 | TRBD2 | few | TRBV11-2 | CASSLGTSGLQETQYF | TGTGCCAGCAGCTTGGGGACTAGCGGTCTCCAAGAGACCCAGTACTTC
TRBJ2-7 | NA | few | TRBV7-2 | CASSWGDGTYEQYF | TGTGCCAGCAGCTGGGGGGACGGGACCTACGAGCAGTACTTC
TRBJ1-1 | NA | few | TRBV11-2 | CASSPPSGTEAFF | TGTGCCAGCAGCCCCCCGTCTGGCACTGAAGCTTTCTTT
TRBJ2-7 | NA | NA | TRBV4-2 | CASSQTTTGVDEQYF | TGTGCCAGCAGCCAAACTACCACGGGGGTGGACGAGCAGTACTTC
TRBJ2-3 | TRBD1 | many | TRBV4-3 | CASSHLDRDPGTDTQYF | TGCGCCAGCAGCCACCTGGACAGGGACCCAGGCACAGATACGCAGTATTTT
TRBJ2-1 | NA | many | TRBV4-3 | CASSHAGPNEQFF | TGCGCCAGCAGCCATGCGGGGCCCAATGAGCAGTTCTTC
TRBJ2-1 | NA | many | TRBV27 | CASRRRGEGNEQFF | TGTGCCAGCAGGCGCCGGGGTGAGGGCAATGAGCAGTTCTTC
TRBJ2-3 | TRBD1 | many | TRBV20-1 | CSAGSRGQATDTQYF | TGCAGTGCCGGGTCGCGGGGACAGGCCACAGATACGCAGTATTTT
TRBJ2-7 | TRBD2 | NA | TRBV20-1 | CSARDRRLAGPYEQYF | TGCAGTGCTAGAGATCGGAGGCTAGCGGGACCCTACGAGCAGTACTTC
TRBJ2-7 | TRBD2 | few | TRBV12-3/TRBV12-4 | CASSLGLGIVHEQYF | TGTGCCAGCAGTTTGGGACTAGGAATAGTTCACGAGCAGTACTTC
TRBJ2-7 | NA | few | TRBV27 | CASTRQGYYEQYF | TGTGCCAGCACCCGGCAGGGGTACTACGAGCAGTACTTC
TRBJ2-7 | TRBD1 | NA | TRBV7-3 | CASSVSGTGAYEQYF | TGTGCCAGTTCCGTTTCCGGGACAGGGGCGTACGAGCAGTACTTC
TRBJ1-4 | NA | NA | TRBV12-3/TRBV12-4 | CVSSSGGTNEKLFF | TGTGTCAGCAGCTCTGGAGGGACTAATGAAAAACTGTTTTTT
TRBJ2-3 | NA | NA | TRBV20-1 | CSASPTDTQYF | TGCAGTGCTTCCCCCACAGATACGCAGTATTTT
TRBJ2-7 | TRBD2 | many | TRBV20-1 | CSAREAGDHEQYF | TGCAGTGCCCGTGAAGCGGGAGACCACGAGCAGTACTTC
TRBJ2-2 | TRBD2 | NA | TRBV5-6 | CASSLGLAGVTGELFF | TGTGCCAGCAGCTTGGGGCTAGCGGGGGTCACCGGGGAGCTGTTTTTT
TRBJ2-2 | NA | many | TRBV5-5 | CASSRDAGQTGELFF | TGTGCCAGCAGCCGAGACGCAGGGCAAACCGGGGAGCTGTTTTTT
TRBJ2-3 | NA | few | TRBV7-9 | CASSRPALGDTQYF | TGTGCCAGCAGTCGCCCGGCCTTGGGAGATACGCAGTATTTT
TRBJ1-1 | NA | many | TRBV12-3/TRBV12-4 | CASSNRGAEAFF | TGTGCCAGCAGTAATCGGGGTGCTGAAGCTTTCTTT
TRBJ2-3 | TRBD2 | many | TRBV15 | CATSRSIRLAGGPNTDTQYF | TGTGCCACCAGCAGATCCATAAGACTAGCGGGGGGGCCGAACACAGATACGCAGTATTTT
TRBJ2-5 | NA | few | TRBV7-2 | CASSLVGTQYF | TGTGCCAGCAGCTTAGTCGGGACCCAGTACTTC
TRBJ1-1 | TRBD1 | few | TRBV27 | CASSSHRGLGNTEAFF | TGTGCCAGCAGTTCACACAGGGGGCTCGGGAACACTGAAGCTTTCTTT
TRBJ2-7 | TRBD2 | many | TRBV10-2 | CASSDYGAGESYEQYF | TGCGCCAGCAGTGATTATGGAGCGGGGGAGTCCTACGAGCAGTACTTC
TRBJ1-2 | NA | few | TRBV30 | CAWQTGENGYTF | TGTGCCTGGCAGACCGGCGAAAATGGCTACACCTTC
TRBJ2-3 | TRBD2 | many | TRBV4-2 | CASSLPLGGRTHSTDTQYF | TGTGCCAGCAGCCTGCCTTTGGGCGGGAGGACCCATAGCACAGATACGCAGTATTTT
TRBJ2-3 | TRBD2 | many | TRBV5-4 | CASSLRTSGRTDTQYF | TGTGCCAGCAGCTTGAGGACTAGCGGGCGCACAGATACGCAGTATTTT
TRBJ2-7 | TRBD1 | NA | TRBV27 | CASRPGQPAYEQYF | TGTGCCAGCAGACCGGGACAGCCAGCTTACGAGCAGTACTTC
TRBJ2-3 | NA | many | TRBV7-2 | CASSSLGPTDTQYF | TGTGCCAGCAGCTCCCTGGGCCCCACAGATACGCAGTATTTT
TRBJ2-1 | TRBD2 | NA | TRBV27 | CASSLSSSGGDEQFF | TGTGCCAGCAGTTTATCTTCCAGCGGGGGGGATGAGCAGTTCTTC
TRBJ1-1 | NA | many | TRBV10-3 | CAIRRQLNTEAFF | TGTGCCATCAGGCGGCAGCTGAACACTGAAGCTTTCTTT
TRBJ2-7 | TRBD2 | NA | TRBV5-5 | CASRKSGGLSSYEQYF | TGTGCCAGCAGGAAATCGGGGGGACTTAGCTCCTACGAGCAGTACTTC
TRBJ1-2 | NA | few | TRBV19 | CASNRVGHGYTF | TGTGCCAGCAACAGGGTTGGCCATGGCTACACCTTC
TRBJ1-2 | TRBD1 | many | TRBV9 | CASSVGQGSGYTF | TGTGCCAGCAGCGTAGGACAGGGGAGCGGCTACACCTTC
TRBJ1-1 | NA | NA | TRBV12-3/TRBV12-4 | CASGLGRLYTEAFF | TGTGCCAGCGGTTTGGGCAGACTCTACACTGAAGCTTTCTTT
TRBJ2-2 | TRBD2 | NA | TRBV7-2 | CASSRSGANTGELFF | TGTGCCAGCAGCCGTAGCGGGGCGAACACCGGGGAGCTGTTTTTT
TRBJ2-7 | TRBD1 | NA | TRBV7-2 | CASSLRQGSGEQYF | TGTGCCAGCAGCTTGAGACAGGGGTCGGGGGAGCAGTACTTC
TRBJ1-3 | TRBD1 | many | TRBV28 | CASIQGGKVSGGNTIYF | TGTGCCAGCATCCAGGGGGGGAAGGTCTCGGGAGGAAACACCATATATTTT
TRBJ1-6 | TRBD1 | many | TRBV30 | CAWIGQANSPLHF | TGTGCCTGGATAGGACAGGCTAATTCACCCCTCCACTTT
TRBJ2-1 | NA | few | TRBV19 | CASSLRILRDKHYNEQFF | TGTGCCAGTAGTCTCAGGATCCTCCGGGACAAACACTACAATGAGCAGTTCTTC
TRBJ1-1 | NA | NA | TRBV11-2 | CASSGTGFQLWTEAFF | TGTGCCAGCAGCGGTACAGGTTTCCAACTTTGGACTGAAGCTTTCTTT
TRBJ1-1 | TRBD1 | few | TRBV10-3 | CAISEGQEYTEAFF | TGTGCCATCAGTGAGGGACAGGAGTACACTGAAGCTTTCTTT